Listed below are T cell receptor beta chains from one sample, sequenced in a study of cytomegalovirus exposure and HLA in healthy donors. The data were produced by immunoSEQ multiplex PCR, yet TCRdb's version contains in-frame clones alone and is incomplete. This repertoire shows about 120,000 clones, roughly 15% found once; its top ten account for roughly 2.7%. Material: PBMCs. The receptors were sampled from a female donor in good health and CMV-seropositive. CDR3s include the opening cysteine and the closing phenylalanine or tryptophan. The D gene is left open where the match is weak. Clone size is shown for a subset of rows, as once, few, many or a class of expanded clone.

TRBD1,-,TRBV27,TRBJ1-5,CASSLTGQVKNQPQHF,TGTGCCAGCAGTCTTACCGGACAGGTTAAGAATCAGCCCCAGCATTTT
-,few,TRBV6-5,TRBJ2-7,CASTTQGNEQYF,TGTGCCAGCACCACCCAGGGGAACGAGCAGTACTTC
-,-,TRBV27,TRBJ2-7,CASSPPGTPEQYF,TGTGCCAGCAGCCCACCCGGGACTCCCGAGCAGTACTTC
TRBD1,few,TRBV5-4,TRBJ2-7,CASSSRTGTYEQYF,TGTGCCAGCAGTTCACGGACAGGGACCTACGAGCAGTACTTC
-,few,TRBV5-1,TRBJ2-7,CASSFDRLREQYF,TGCGCCAGCAGCTTTGATCGACTGCGTGAGCAGTACTTC
-,-,TRBV27,TRBJ1-3,CASRLRSGNTIYF,TGTGCCAGCAGATTACGGTCAGGAAACACCATATATTTT
-,few,TRBV27,TRBJ1-2,CASRPGLNSYGYTF,TGTGCCAGCCGTCCTGGGCTAAACTCCTATGGCTACACCTTC
-,few,TRBV7-8,TRBJ1-5,CASSLLGSGNQPQHF,TGTGCCAGCAGCTTACTAGGCAGCGGCAATCAGCCCCAGCATTTT
-,-,TRBV2,TRBJ2-2,CASSDKTRDSNTGELFF,TGTGCCAGCAGTGACAAGACGCGGGACAGCAACACCGGGGAGCTGTTTTTT
-,-,TRBV27,TRBJ2-1,CASSFPSNEQFF,TGTGCCAGCAGTTTCCCCTCCAATGAGCAGTTCTTC
TRBD1,few,TRBV4-2,TRBJ1-4,CASSQPLTGDDEKLFF,TGTGCCAGCAGCCAACCATTGACAGGGGACGATGAAAAACTGTTTTTT